This T cell receptor beta chain was profiled in a study of CD8 T cells in ankylosing spondylitis. Notes on the study in general: Seven to nine highly homologous variants made up a TCR beta motif that seemed to typify ankylosing spondylitis blood.

In this sample, this clonotype turned up a few times. Antigen: not known. By quantitative 5'-RACE with molecular barcodes, the TCR beta libraries were made. TCRdb re-derived calls from the 5' RACE reads in MiXCR, one entry per CDR3 protein. The table lists nearly 25,000 distinct CDR3 sequences, 17% of them singletons, with 28% in the top ten. The CDR3 loop spans 14 amino acids. Trimming left V 5 bases short and J 6 bases short, with 14 bases between. Germline CDR1 is MDHEN and CDR2 is SYDVKM. The sequence derives from a male donor with ankylosing spondylitis or in good health (not recorded which). The chain links TRBV28 to TRBJ2-4; maybe TRBD2 (6 bases). The sample taken for sequencing was blood. The CDR3 sequence is CASSRREVGNIQYF. In nucleotides, the CDR3 is TGTGCCAGCAGTCGGAGGGAAGTCGGAAACATTCAGTACTTC.